This T cell receptor beta chain was sequenced for a study of graft-versus-host responses after intestinal transplantation. Study summary: Each patient got anti-thymocyte globulin induction, then tacrolimus and steroids for roughly 3 years.

Study observations and caveats: Present in recipient marrow, GvH clones included some that appeared first in ileum or blood. Patients who carried graft-donor T cell macrochimerism also had high graft-versus-host to host-versus-graft clonal ratios in their allografts.

As concerns this clone: Its cognate antigen is unknown.

Clones were read by immunoSEQ multiplex PCR, and TCRdb kept only the in-frame ones, dropping some. The sample contains some 14,000 clones, over 75% of which appear only once. Post-transplant marrow was drawn from the posterior iliac crest or another site. The CDR3 has 11 amino acids. Trimming took 10 bases from V and 7 from J, leaving 13 bases between them. Germline lookup yields CDR1 MNHEY and CDR2 SVGAGI. This chain connects TRBV6-5 to TRBJ2-5; D not resolved. The clonotype originates from a human patient who received an intestinal transplant, so some T cells may come from the graft donor. The material was bone marrow, obtained approximately 120 days after intestinal transplantation. CDR3 DNA sequence: TGTGCCACCTCAGGAATGGGGACCCAGTACTTC. Its protein is CATSGMGTQYF.